This T cell receptor (beta chain) appears in the sequencing data of a study of blood T cell repertoires in COVID-19. Study-wide context: Sites in the United States, Italy and Spain provided acute and convalescent COVID-19 samples. T cells, B-cell-depleted T cells, or PBMCs provided the cDNA or gDNA that served as material.

Per the authors' pipeline: Estimation of nucleated cell counts relied on the amplification of reference gene primers. The method was immunoSEQ multiplex PCR; TCRdb's version includes in-frame clones alone and lacks a portion of them. From that table come the V and J calls and clone size; the DNA was used to work out D and trimming. The data show about 210,000 clones, 81% seen once. This CDR3 has 15 amino acids. J lost 4 bases, V lost 2 bases, and 5 bases had no gene match. Germline CDR1 and CDR2: KGHSH and LQKENI. Participants came from fewer than 25 US areas, aged about 18 to 100 years. The sequence came from a woman aged 45-65 years with acute COVID-19. Sequencing was done on a sample of PBMCs or T cells enriched from blood (not recorded which). V and J are TRBV18 and TRBJ2-7; TRBD1 agrees at 10 bases. The CDR3: CASSPRQGAGYEQYF. Here the CDR3 DNA reads TGTGCCAGCTCACCAAGACAGGGGGCGGGTTACGAGCAGTACTTC.